These T cell receptor beta chains were read from a single sample in a study of CD8+ T cells in alopecia areata. Data came from immunoSEQ multiplex PCR; TCRdb stores just in-frame clones and leaves some out. Of approximately 180,000 clones listed, 60% are singletons. The sample consisted of CD4+ T cells sorted from blood, taken at week 24, from a patient treated with tofacitinib. These receptors all stem from a human donor with alopecia areata. The CDR3 runs from the conserved cysteine through the conserved F or W.

len: 15
j_gene: TRBJ1-5
v_gene: TRBV2
CDR3aa: CASRLRTGERQPQHF

len: 13
j_gene: TRBJ2-7
v_gene: TRBV25-1
CDR3aa: CASSAPGSYEQYF

len: 15
j_gene: TRBJ2-1
v_gene: TRBV9
CDR3aa: CASTKGTSGYNEQFF

len: 16
j_gene: TRBJ2-4
v_gene: TRBV14
CDR3aa: CASSQDNRGIENIQYF

len: 15
j_gene: TRBJ1-5
v_gene: TRBV5-6
CDR3aa: CASSPAGGSNQPQHF

len: 14
j_gene: TRBJ2-5
v_gene: TRBV28
CDR3aa: CASLGKRYQETQYF

len: 13
j_gene: TRBJ2-7
v_gene: TRBV5-1
CDR3aa: CASSHGKLYEQYF

len: 15
j_gene: TRBJ1-2
v_gene: TRBV5-6
CDR3aa: CASSYQGQVDYGYTF

len: 14
j_gene: TRBJ2-7
v_gene: TRBV29-1
CDR3aa: CSVALGHSSYEQYF

len: 13
j_gene: TRBJ1-1
v_gene: TRBV5-1
CDR3aa: CASSLALDTEAFF

len: 15
j_gene: TRBJ2-5
v_gene: TRBV6-5
CDR3aa: CASSIMVGDGETQYF

len: 14
j_gene: TRBJ1-2
v_gene: TRBV12-5
CDR3aa: CASGYDRANYGYTF

len: 15
j_gene: TRBJ2-3
v_gene: TRBV18
CDR3aa: CASSPGAGGSDTQYF

len: 14
j_gene: TRBJ2-1
v_gene: TRBV30
CDR3aa: CAWNPSPAFREQFF

len: 15
j_gene: TRBJ1-2
v_gene: TRBV7-9
CDR3aa: CASTQEAAPIYGYTF

len: 14
j_gene: TRBJ1-4
v_gene: TRBV7-9
CDR3aa: CASSLTGTNEKLFF

len: 11
j_gene: TRBJ1-2
v_gene: TRBV30
CDR3aa: CAGGTSHGYTF

len: 14
j_gene: TRBJ2-3
v_gene: TRBV2
CDR3aa: CASSGGQYTDTQYF

len: 14
j_gene: TRBJ1-1
v_gene: TRBV15
CDR3aa: CATSRGLVNTEAFF

len: 15
j_gene: TRBJ2-3
v_gene: TRBV29-1
CDR3aa: CSGISRIGEPDTQYF

len: 19
j_gene: TRBJ2-1
v_gene: TRBV29-1
CDR3aa: CSAGTTGLGRSSRTYEQFF

len: 11
j_gene: TRBJ1-1
v_gene: TRBV4-3
CDR3aa: CASSQDREAFF